This T cell receptor beta chain was sequenced in a study of blood T cell repertoires in COVID-19. On the study more broadly: COVID-19 samples, acute and convalescent, were from the United States, Italy and Spain.

V lost 4 bases and J 3 bases, leaving 13 bases between the germline ends. The CDR3 is 15 residues long. Germline CDR1 SGHTS, CDR2 YDEGEE. TCRdb's table, derived via immunoSEQ multiplex PCR, lists solely in-frame clones and lacks some. The sample carries 200,000 to 250,000 clones, approximately 84% recorded once. The TCR sequence derives from a woman aged 55 to 70 with acute or convalescent COVID-19. The chain links TRBV5-8 to TRBJ2-2; the D gene is possibly TRBD1 (6 bases). The sequenced sample consisted of peripheral blood. CDR3 protein: CASSIQGTYTGELFF. Here the CDR3 DNA reads TGTGCCAGCAGCATACAGGGCACCTACACCGGGGAGCTGTTTTTT. Full variable domain (outside the CDR3, taken from reference TRBV5-8 and TRBJ2-2): EAGVTQSPTHLIKTRGQQATLRCSPISGHTSVYWYQQALGLGLQFLLWYDEGEERNRGNFPPRFSGRQFPNYSSELNVNALELEDSALYLCASSIQGTYTGELFFGEGSRLTVL.